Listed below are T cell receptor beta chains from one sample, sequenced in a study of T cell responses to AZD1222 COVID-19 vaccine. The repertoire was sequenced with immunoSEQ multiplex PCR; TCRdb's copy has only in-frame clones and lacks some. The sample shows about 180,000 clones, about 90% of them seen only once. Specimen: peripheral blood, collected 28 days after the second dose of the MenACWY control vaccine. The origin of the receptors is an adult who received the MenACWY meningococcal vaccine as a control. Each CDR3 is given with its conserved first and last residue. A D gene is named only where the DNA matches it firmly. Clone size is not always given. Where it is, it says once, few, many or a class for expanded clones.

TGTGCCAGTAGTATGTCCGGGGCTGGGGGCCATCAGCCCCAGCATTTT	CASSMSGAGGHQPQHF	TRBV19	TRBJ1-5	NA	NA
TGTGCCAGCAGTGAGACGGCTATCTACGAGCAGTACTTC	CASSETAIYEQYF	TRBV12-3/TRBV12-4	TRBJ2-7	NA	NA
TGTGCCAGCAGTGAACAGGGGGCCTATAATTCACCCCTCCACTTT	CASSEQGAYNSPLHF	TRBV28	TRBJ1-6	TRBD1	NA
TGCGCCAGCAGCCAAGACCAGGGGGAGGCTTTCTTT	CASSQDQGEAFF	TRBV4-3	TRBJ1-1	TRBD1	NA
TGTGCCAGCAGCTCCCCACCATCACAGGGGACCTACGAGCAGTACTTC	CASSSPPSQGTYEQYF	TRBV7-9	TRBJ2-7	TRBD1	NA
TGTGCCAGCAGTCAGGACAGCCCGAATGAAAAACTGTTTTTT	CASSQDSPNEKLFF	TRBV25-1	TRBJ1-4	NA	NA
TGCAGTGCTAGAGATTCCCCCCTCAACTACTTC	CSARDSPLNYF	TRBV20-1	TRBJ2-7	NA	NA
TGTGCCAGCAGCTTAGACGGACTAGGTTACAATGAGCAGTTCTTC	CASSLDGLGYNEQFF	TRBV7-9	TRBJ2-1	TRBD2	NA
TGTGCCAGCACGGTCCAGGGGGCGGGAAATCAGCCCCAGCATTTT	CASTVQGAGNQPQHF	TRBV7-8	TRBJ1-5	TRBD1	NA
TGTGCCACCAGTGATTTGGGGCTTAACTATGGCTACACCTTC	CATSDLGLNYGYTF	TRBV24-1	TRBJ1-2	NA	NA
TGTGCCAGCAGCCGGGAGCCACTAGCGGTCGACACCGGGGAGCTGTTTTTT	CASSREPLAVDTGELFF	TRBV5-5	TRBJ2-2	TRBD2	few
TGCGCCAGCAGCTTGGTCACTAGCGGTTACAATGAGCAGTTCTTC	CASSLVTSGYNEQFF	TRBV5-1	TRBJ2-1	TRBD2	NA
TGTGCCAGCAGCTTAGACTGGAACAATGAGCAGTTCTTC	CASSLDWNNEQFF	TRBV7-2	TRBJ2-1	NA	NA
TGTGCCAGCAGTTCCGGGGGTAACGTGCCCCAGCATTTT	CASSSGGNVPQHF	TRBV28	TRBJ1-5	NA	few
TGTGCCAGCTCTGGGGCCGGGGGTGAAAAACTGTTTTTT	CASSGAGGEKLFF	TRBV12-3/TRBV12-4	TRBJ1-4	NA	NA
TGTGCCAGCAGCTTGGGAGTGGGCAATCAGCCCCAGCATTTT	CASSLGVGNQPQHF	TRBV7-8	TRBJ1-5	NA	NA
TGTGCCACCAGTGATTCTTATGCCAGGGGGGGCAATCAGCCCCAGCATTTT	CATSDSYARGGNQPQHF	TRBV24-1	TRBJ1-5	TRBD1	NA
TGTGCCAGCAGTGGCGAGGGACAGGGGTTGGGAAACACCATATATTTT	CASSGEGQGLGNTIYF	TRBV28	TRBJ1-3	TRBD1	NA
TGTGCCAGCAGCACGACAGGCTACGAGCAGTACTTC	CASSTTGYEQYF	TRBV11-2	TRBJ2-7	NA	once
TGTGCCAGCAGCAGGGACTCCGAGTTCGATGAGCAGTTCTTC	CASSRDSEFDEQFF	TRBV7-9	TRBJ2-1	NA	NA
TGTGCCAGTAGCTCTGCCGGGGGGGCCGGGGAGCTGTTTTTT	CASSSAGGAGELFF	TRBV19	TRBJ2-2	TRBD2	NA
TGTGCCAGCATCGGTACAAATGAGCAGTTCTTC	CASIGTNEQFF	TRBV6-5	TRBJ2-1	NA	NA
TGTGCCAGCACCTTTAAAACGGGTATTGAAGCTTTCTTT	CASTFKTGIEAFF	TRBV7-2	TRBJ1-1	NA	NA
TGTGCCAGCGGGACAGGGGGCTACGAGCAGTACTTC	CASGTGGYEQYF	TRBV28	TRBJ2-7	TRBD1	NA
TGTGCCAGCAGCTTATGGGAGTACACCGGGGAGCTGTTTTTT	CASSLWEYTGELFF	TRBV7-2	TRBJ2-2	NA	NA
TGTGCCAGTACCCCGGGGGAAGGGGATGGTAGTCAGCCCCAGCATTTT	CASTPGEGDGSQPQHF	TRBV19	TRBJ1-5	NA	NA
TGTGCCAGCAGACAAGGCCTCCGGAGTCCCTACGAGCAGTACTTC	CASRQGLRSPYEQYF	TRBV11-2	TRBJ2-7	NA	NA
TGCGCCAGCAGCTTGGTTCCGGGGGCGAGAAACGAGCAGTACTTC	CASSLVPGARNEQYF	TRBV5-1	TRBJ2-7	NA	NA
TGTGCCAGCAGTTCTCTCTTGGGCGGGCCTCCGTCAGATACGCAGTATTTT	CASSSLLGGPPSDTQYF	TRBV28	TRBJ2-3	NA	few
TGTGCCAGCACCTTATATGTCGAAGCTTTCTTT	CASTLYVEAFF	TRBV12-3/TRBV12-4	TRBJ1-1	NA	NA
TGTGCCAGCAGTCTGGGCCCTCTAAACACTGAAGCTTTCTTT	CASSLGPLNTEAFF	TRBV2	TRBJ1-1	NA	NA
TGTGCCAGCAGTTTAGGAGGGGATCAGCCCCAGCATTTT	CASSLGGDQPQHF	TRBV27	TRBJ1-5	NA	NA
TGTGCCATCAGGCCGACAGGGCGGCATCAAGCTTTCTTT	CAIRPTGRHQAFF	TRBV10-3	TRBJ1-1	TRBD1	NA
TGCGCCAGGCCGGGACGGGGGCTCCTTCCCTACGAGCAGTACTTC	CARPGRGLLPYEQYF	TRBV10-1	TRBJ2-7	NA	NA
TGCGCCAGCAGCCAACCAACATATGGCTACACCTTC	CASSQPTYGYTF	TRBV4-3	TRBJ1-2	NA	few
TGTGCCAGTAGGTGGGAAAACATTCAGTACTTC	CASRWENIQYF	TRBV19	TRBJ2-4	NA	NA
TGTGCCAGCAGTCAGGTCCTTACTGCTGGCTACACCTTC	CASSQVLTAGYTF	TRBV6-5	TRBJ1-2	NA	NA
TGCGCCAGCAGCCATCTAACAGGGGGAGGCTACACCTTC	CASSHLTGGGYTF	TRBV4-3	TRBJ1-2	TRBD1	NA
TGTGCCAGCTCACCACCGGGGGTACCGGGCGATGGCTACACCTTC	CASSPPGVPGDGYTF	TRBV18	TRBJ1-2	NA	NA
TGTGCCAGCTCACCAGCGCTGGATACGCAGTATTTT	CASSPALDTQYF	TRBV18	TRBJ2-3	NA	NA
TGTGCCAGCGCCTACAGGGCAACTAATGAAAAACTGTTTTTT	CASAYRATNEKLFF	TRBV6-5	TRBJ1-4	NA	NA
TGCGCCAGCAGCTTGCAGACAGGGGGCTTAGATACGCAGTATTTT	CASSLQTGGLDTQYF	TRBV5-1	TRBJ2-3	TRBD1	NA
TGTGCCTGGGGACAGGGGGTTGGAAACACCATATATTTT	CAWGQGVGNTIYF	TRBV30	TRBJ1-3	TRBD1	few
TGTGCCAGCAGCTTAGATCGGGACAGGGGTTACAATGAGCAGTTCTTC	CASSLDRDRGYNEQFF	TRBV7-6	TRBJ2-1	TRBD1	once
TGTGCCAGCAGCTTGGAGGGTGGAGACGAAAAACTGTTTTTT	CASSLEGGDEKLFF	TRBV7-9	TRBJ1-4	NA	NA
TGCGCCAGCAGTGAGCAGGGGGAGACCCAGTACTTC	CASSEQGETQYF	TRBV10-2	TRBJ2-5	NA	once
TGTGCCAGCAGTCCCCACGGGACGGAGGTCGAGCAGTACTTC	CASSPHGTEVEQYF	TRBV9	TRBJ2-7	NA	NA
TGTGCCAGCAGCCAAGATGCCCCCACTAGCGGGAGAGTGCATGAGCAGTTCTTC	CASSQDAPTSGRVHEQFF	TRBV3-1/TRBV3-2	TRBJ2-1	TRBD2	once
TGTGCCATCAGATCCCCATCGCCTCGGGCGGGAACCTACGAGCAGTACTTC	CAIRSPSPRAGTYEQYF	TRBV10-3	TRBJ2-7	NA	NA
TGCAGTGCCGGAACTAGCTACGAGCAGTACTTC	CSAGTSYEQYF	TRBV20-1	TRBJ2-7	NA	NA
TGTGCCAGCAGCTTAGGAAAGGAGACCCAGTACTTC	CASSLGKETQYF	TRBV7-8	TRBJ2-5	NA	few
TGCGCCAGCAGTCTAACTAGCGGGAGGGCCTCCCACGAGCAGTACTTC	CASSLTSGRASHEQYF	TRBV10-2	TRBJ2-7	TRBD2	NA
TGTGCCAGCAGCGTAGACCTCCTAGGGACCCACGAGCAGTACTTC	CASSVDLLGTHEQYF	TRBV9	TRBJ2-7	NA	NA
TGTGCCAGCAGCTTGGCGGTAGATAATCAGCCCCAGCATTTT	CASSLAVDNQPQHF	TRBV7-9	TRBJ1-5	NA	NA
TGTGCCTTAGGACCACCCGAGATAACCGGGGAGCTGTTTTTT	CALGPPEITGELFF	TRBV2	TRBJ2-2	NA	NA
TGTGCCAGCGCCGGGACTAGCCAATATGAGCAGTTCTTC	CASAGTSQYEQFF	TRBV6-5	TRBJ2-1	TRBD2	NA
TGCGCCAGCAGTGAGTACACCGGGACAGGGAACACCGGGGAGCTGTTTTTT	CASSEYTGTGNTGELFF	TRBV10-1	TRBJ2-2	TRBD1	NA
TGTGCCAGCAGCTTAGCAGATGATGAGCAGTACTTC	CASSLADDEQYF	TRBV7-2	TRBJ2-7	NA	NA
TGTGCCAGCAGCTTAGGAATAGCGGGAGGGCGAGACACTCAGTTCTTC	CASSLGIAGGRDTQFF	TRBV11-3	TRBJ2-1	TRBD2	NA